Shown below are 17 T cell receptor beta chains from a single sample sequenced in a study of long-term antiretroviral therapy in people with HIV. immunoSEQ v3.0 was run at survey level. The data were produced by immunoSEQ multiplex PCR, yet TCRdb's version contains in-frame clones alone and is incomplete. The sample lists tens of thousands of clones; more than 65% were seen once. Source: unsorted PBMCs, taken 0.6 years after starting antiretroviral therapy. The source of these receptors is a man aged 18 to 30 with HIV.

This sequence joins TRBV19 and TRBJ2-7, with 11 bases that match TRBD1. The germline V gene encodes CDR1 LNHDA and CDR2 SQIVND (reference sequence). The CDR3 loop spans 15 amino acids. J was trimmed by 3 bases and V by 6 bases; bases with no gene match: 7. The CDR3 sequence is CASRSTGTGGYEQYF. In nucleotides, the CDR3 is TGTGCCAGTAGATCGACCGGGACAGGGGGCTACGAGCAGTACTTC.

This clone was counted between two and nine times. V and J are TRBV18 and TRBJ1-5, with D hard to call. This CDR3 is built from 13 residues. V lost 3 bases and J 7 bases, leaving 10 bases between the germline ends. Germline CDR1 reads KGHSH; CDR2 reads LQKENI. The CDR3: CASSPQGEQPQHF. The CDR3 DNA reads TGTGCCAGCTCACCCCAAGGAGAACAGCCCCAGCATTTT. Variable domain in full (rest from reference TRBV18 and TRBJ1-5): NAGVMQNPRHLVRRRGQEARLRCSPMKGHSHVYWYRQLPEEGLKFMVYLQKENIIDESGMPKERFSAEFPKEGPSILRIQQVVRGDSAAYFCASSPQGEQPQHFGDGTRLSIL.

The chain couples TRBV19 to TRBJ1-1; no clear D. The CDR3 covers 14 residues. The germline V gene has CDR1 LNHDA and CDR2 SQIVND (reference sequence). V was trimmed by 6 bases and J by 2 bases, leaving 13 bases between them. This CDR3 reads CASRWVGLNTEAFF. Here the CDR3 DNA reads TGTGCCAGTAGATGGGTAGGGCTTAACACTGAAGCTTTCTTT.

V is TRBV10-2 and J is TRBJ2-2; 8 bases agree with TRBD2. Germline V CDR1 and CDR2: WSHSY, SAAADI. J gave up 7 bases and V 6 bases, and 4 bases lay outside the gene matches. The CDR3 has 13 residues. The CDR3 DNA follows: TGCGCCAGCAGGGATAGCGGGGTCGGGGAGCTGTTTTTT. It yields the protein CASRDSGVGELFF.

The chain recombines TRBV2 with TRBJ2-2, with D possibly being TRBD1 (5 bases). CDR3 length: 14 amino acids. V lost 3 bases and J lost 4, with 9 bases in between. Germline loops: CDR1 SNHLY, CDR2 FYNNEI. The CDR3 sequence: CASSDQGFTGELFF. CDR3 DNA sequence: TGTGCCAGCAGTGATCAGGGTTTCACCGGGGAGCTGTTTTTT.

The chain joins TRBV28 to TRBJ2-2; no clear D. Trimming left V 1 base short and J 6 bases short, with 6 bases between. Germline V gene sequence: CDR1 MDHEN, CDR2 SYDVKM. This CDR3 has 13 residues. CDR3 sequence: CASSLYNPGELFF. The CDR3 DNA reads as TGTGCCAGCAGTTTATACAATCCCGGGGAGCTGTTTTTT.

The chain combines TRBV5-8 with TRBJ2-7, with D perhaps matching TRBD1 (5 bases). The CDR3 has 16 residues. The ends were cut back, 5 bases at V and 0 bases at J, with 18 bases in the middle. CDR1 is SGHTS, CDR2 YDEGEE, per germline. Written as DNA, the CDR3 is TGTGCCAGCAGACCCCTTTTTAAAGGGGACTCCTACGAGCAGTACTTC. It encodes CASRPLFKGDSYEQYF.

The chain carries TRBV7-9 and TRBJ2-7, with D perhaps matching TRBD2 (6 bases). V was shortened by 7 bases and J by 3 bases, with 16 bases between the two germline ends. CDR1 is SEHNR, CDR2 FQNEAQ, per germline (reference sequence). This CDR3 is 14 amino acids long. The CDR3, as DNA: TGTGCCAGCACCGATCGGGACTCGAGCTACGAGCAGTACTTC. Its translation: CASTDRDSSYEQYF.

The rearrangement uses TRBV5-1 and TRBJ1-6; 8 positions agree with TRBD1. The junction had 4 bases not matched to a gene; V was cut back by 4 bases and J by 10 bases. Germline-derived CDR1 and CDR2 are SGHRS and YFSETQ. There are 13 residues in the CDR3. The CDR3: CASSGRGPSPLHF. For the CDR3, the DNA is TGCGCCAGCAGCGGCAGGGGGCCGTCACCCCTCCACTTT.

The gene calls are TRBV28 and TRBJ2-7; D is ambiguous. The CDR3 is 12 residues long. The germline V gene has CDR1 MDHEN and CDR2 SYDVKM. V lost 3 bases and J 7 bases, leaving 10 bases between the germline ends. Written as DNA, the CDR3 is TGTGCCAGCAGTTTCCCGGAGCCTGAGCAGTACTTC. This gives the protein CASSFPEPEQYF.

This clone was picked up one time. The chain uses TRBV5-5 and TRBJ2-7; D is undetermined. The CDR3 is 12 amino acids. Germline CDR1 reads SGHKS; CDR2 reads YYEKEE (reference sequence). Trimming removed 4 bases from V and 3 bases from J, with 8 bases in between. The CDR3 is CASSLDGYEQYF. The CDR3 DNA reads as TGTGCCAGCAGCCTGGACGGCTACGAGCAGTACTTC.

J is TRBJ2-1 and V is TRBV2; D possibly corresponds to TRBD2 (6 bases). Germline CDR1 is SNHLY and CDR2 is FYNNEI. The CDR3 consists of 17 residues. Trimming took off 3 bases at V and 1 base at J, with 16 bases between the two ends. CDR3 sequence: CASSDLGFGGSYNEQFF. The CDR3 coding sequence is TGTGCCAGCAGTGACTTGGGGTTTGGAGGGTCCTACAATGAGCAGTTCTTC.

Only a few counts were recorded for this clone. The chain has TRBV7-2 and TRBJ2-1, with D unresolved. Trimming cost V 3 bases and J 3 bases, with 12 bases left between them. The CDR3 is 15 residues long. Germline-derived CDR1 and CDR2 are SGHTA and FQGNSA. The CDR3: CASSLTFAIYNEQFF. In DNA, the CDR3 is TGTGCCAGCAGCTTGACCTTTGCAATCTACAATGAGCAGTTCTTC.

This clone was seen only a few times. The chain employs TRBV4-1 and TRBJ2-3; a weak D match, TRBD2 (5 bases). CDR3 length equals 16 residues. Germline CDR1 and CDR2: MGHRA and YSYEKL. Trimming cost V 0 bases and J 6 bases, with 16 bases left between them. The CDR3, as DNA: TGCGCCAGCAGCCAAGACGGTCGGGAACCTGGCGATACGCAGTATTTT. This gives the protein CASSQDGREPGDTQYF.

The J gene is TRBJ1-5, the V gene TRBV7-2, with D hard to call. Germline-derived CDR1 and CDR2 are SGHTA and FQGNSA. This CDR3 region has 14 residues. Trimming cost V 6 bases and J 6 bases, with 15 bases left between them. Here the CDR3 DNA reads TGTGCCAGCAGTTCGCCTGGGATTGGTCAGCCCCAGCATTTT. Amino acid sequence: CASSSPGIGQPQHF.

This clone was counted between two and nine times. The genes are TRBV5-4 and TRBJ1-4; weak D call: TRBD1 (5 bases). The V and J ends lost 4 bases and 11 bases respectively, with 12 bases between them. The CDR3 has 12 residues. CDR1 and CDR2 (germline): SGHNT, YYREEE (reference sequence). CDR3: CASSPGGSKLFF. The CDR3 region has the DNA TGTGCCAGCAGCCCCGGGGGGTCCAAACTGTTTTTT.

The chain joins TRBV4-3 to TRBJ1-4, with D perhaps TRBD1 (6 bases). Germline V CDR1 and CDR2: LGHNA, YSLEER. Trimming shortened V by 1 base and J by 2 bases, and 11 bases separated the two germline ends. The CDR3 has 16 amino acids. The CDR3 DNA reads TGCGCCAGCAGCCAAGGGGCGAGGGGGACTAATGAAAAACTGTTTTTT. Residues: CASSQGARGTNEKLFF.